The sequence of this TCR beta chain was determined in a study of neurological immune-mediated disorders. V dropped 0 bases and J dropped 5 bases, with 16 bases sitting between them. CDR3 length equals 16 residues. The germline V gene encodes CDR1 ENHRY and CDR2 SYGVKD. TCRdb reprocessed the 5' RACE reads with MiXCR, giving one entry per CDR3 protein. Of about 66,000 distinct CDR3 sequences in the sample, roughly 3.6% are singletons; the top ten hold approximately 1.2%. The sequenced material came from PBMCs. The TCR comes from a man aged 25-40 years with multiple sclerosis. The chain employs TRBV10-3 and TRBJ1-1; maybe TRBD1 (6 bases). In DNA, the CDR3 is TGTGCCATCAGTGAGTCAGGGGGTAGTACTCGGACTGAAGCTTTCTTT. This gives the protein CAISESGGSTRTEAFF.